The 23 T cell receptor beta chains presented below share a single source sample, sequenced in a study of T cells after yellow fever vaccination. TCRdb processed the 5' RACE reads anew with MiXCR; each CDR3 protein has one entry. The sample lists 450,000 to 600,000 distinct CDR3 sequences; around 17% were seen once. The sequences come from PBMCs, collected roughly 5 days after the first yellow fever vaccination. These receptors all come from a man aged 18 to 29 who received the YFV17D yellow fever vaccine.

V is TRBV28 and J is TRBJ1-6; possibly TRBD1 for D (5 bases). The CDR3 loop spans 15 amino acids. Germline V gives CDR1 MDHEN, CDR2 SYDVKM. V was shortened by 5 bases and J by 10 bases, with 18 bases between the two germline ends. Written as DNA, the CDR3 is TGTGCCAGCAGTCCTACTGAGGGGTCCCAATCACCCCTCCACTTT. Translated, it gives CASSPTEGSQSPLHF.

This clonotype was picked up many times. The CDR3 nucleotides read TGCGCCAGCACCGAGGGACAGAAGAACACTGAAGCTTTCTTT. Protein sequence: CASTEGQKNTEAFF. The V call is TRBV5-1, the J call TRBJ1-1; TRBD1 matches 7 bases. V lost 6 bases to trimming and J lost 1 base; unmatched junction nucleotides: 6. Germline V lookup: CDR1 SGHRS, CDR2 YFSETQ. CDR3 length equals 14 residues.

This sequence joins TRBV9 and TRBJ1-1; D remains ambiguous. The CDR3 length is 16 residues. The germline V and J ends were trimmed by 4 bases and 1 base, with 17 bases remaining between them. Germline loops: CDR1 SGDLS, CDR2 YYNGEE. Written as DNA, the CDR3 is TGTGCCAGCAGCTCAGAAAATGCACGGGGGAACACTGAAGCTTTCTTT. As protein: CASSSENARGNTEAFF. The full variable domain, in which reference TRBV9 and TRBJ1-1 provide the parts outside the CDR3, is DSGVTQTPKHLITATGQRVTLRCSPRSGDLSVYWYQQSLDQGLQFLIQYYNGEERAKGNILERFSAQQFPDLHSELNLSSLELGDSALYFCASSSENARGNTEAFFGQGTRLTVV.

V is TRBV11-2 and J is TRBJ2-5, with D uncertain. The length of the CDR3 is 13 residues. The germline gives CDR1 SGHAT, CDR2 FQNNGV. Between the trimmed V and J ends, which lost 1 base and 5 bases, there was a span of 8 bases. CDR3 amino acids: CASSLGNTETQYF. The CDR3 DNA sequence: TGTGCCAGCAGCTTAGGAAATACGGAGACCCAGTACTTC.

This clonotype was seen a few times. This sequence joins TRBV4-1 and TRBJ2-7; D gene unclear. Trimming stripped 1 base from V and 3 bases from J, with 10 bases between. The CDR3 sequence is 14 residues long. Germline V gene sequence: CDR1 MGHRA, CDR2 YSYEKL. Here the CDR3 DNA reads TGCGCCAGCAGCCAAGGGACCCGAGGCTACGAGCAGTACTTC. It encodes CASSQGTRGYEQYF.

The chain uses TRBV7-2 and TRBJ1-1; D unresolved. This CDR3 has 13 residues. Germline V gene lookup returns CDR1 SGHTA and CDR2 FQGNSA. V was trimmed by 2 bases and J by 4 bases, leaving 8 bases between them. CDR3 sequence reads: CASSLYATTEAFF. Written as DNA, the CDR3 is TGTGCCAGCAGCTTATATGCAACCACTGAAGCTTTCTTT.

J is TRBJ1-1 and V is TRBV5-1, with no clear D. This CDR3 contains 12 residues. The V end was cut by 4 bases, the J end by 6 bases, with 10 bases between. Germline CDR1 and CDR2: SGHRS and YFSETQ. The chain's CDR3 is CASSPPSAEAFF. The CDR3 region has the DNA TGCGCCAGCAGCCCCCCTTCTGCTGAAGCTTTCTTT.

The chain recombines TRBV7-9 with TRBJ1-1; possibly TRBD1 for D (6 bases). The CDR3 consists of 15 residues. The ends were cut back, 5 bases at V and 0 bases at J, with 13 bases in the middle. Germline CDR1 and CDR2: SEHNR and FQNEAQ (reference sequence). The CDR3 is CASSRGQSMNTEAFF. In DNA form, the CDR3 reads TGTGCCAGCAGCCGAGGACAGTCAATGAACACTGAAGCTTTCTTT.

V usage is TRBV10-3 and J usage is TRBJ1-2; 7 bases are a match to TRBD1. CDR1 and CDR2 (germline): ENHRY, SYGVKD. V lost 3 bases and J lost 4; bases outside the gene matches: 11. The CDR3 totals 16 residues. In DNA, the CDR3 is TGTGCCATCAGTGATCTCGCCAACCAGGGGGGCTATGGCTACACCTTC. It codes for CAISDLANQGGYGYTF.

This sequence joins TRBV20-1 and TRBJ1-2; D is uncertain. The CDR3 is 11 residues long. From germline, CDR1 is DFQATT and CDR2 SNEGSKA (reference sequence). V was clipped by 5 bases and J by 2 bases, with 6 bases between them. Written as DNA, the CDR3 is TGCAGTGCTGATCGAAACTATGGCTACACCTTC. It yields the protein CSADRNYGYTF.

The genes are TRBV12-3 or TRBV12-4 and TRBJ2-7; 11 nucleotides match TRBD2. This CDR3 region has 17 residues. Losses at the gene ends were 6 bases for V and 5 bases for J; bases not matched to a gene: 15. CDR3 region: CASSPGAVGLAGNEQYF. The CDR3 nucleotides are TGTGCCAGCAGCCCAGGAGCAGTAGGACTAGCGGGTAACGAGCAGTACTTC.

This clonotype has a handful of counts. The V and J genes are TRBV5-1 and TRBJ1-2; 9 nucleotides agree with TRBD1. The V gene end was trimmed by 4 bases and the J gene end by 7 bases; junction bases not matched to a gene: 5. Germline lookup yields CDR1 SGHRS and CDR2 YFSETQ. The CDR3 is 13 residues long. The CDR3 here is CASSEDRGGGYTF. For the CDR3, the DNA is TGCGCCAGCAGCGAGGACAGGGGAGGTGGCTACACCTTC.

This CDR3 is CASSPVSRASTAEAFF. The CDR3, as DNA: TGCGCCAGCAGCCCCGTATCTAGGGCCTCGACGGCTGAAGCTTTCTTT. This sequence joins TRBV5-1 and TRBJ1-1, with D unclear. CDR1 and CDR2 from the germline V gene are SGHRS and YFSETQ. There are 16 residues in the CDR3. With 4 bases removed from V and 6 bases from J, the gap between germline ends came to 22 bases.

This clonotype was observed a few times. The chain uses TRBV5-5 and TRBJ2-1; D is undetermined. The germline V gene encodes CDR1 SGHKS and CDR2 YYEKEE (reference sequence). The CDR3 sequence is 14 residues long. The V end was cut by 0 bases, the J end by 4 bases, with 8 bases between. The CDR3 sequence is CASSLVATYNEQFF. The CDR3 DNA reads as TGTGCCAGCAGCTTGGTGGCGACTTACAATGAGCAGTTCTTC.

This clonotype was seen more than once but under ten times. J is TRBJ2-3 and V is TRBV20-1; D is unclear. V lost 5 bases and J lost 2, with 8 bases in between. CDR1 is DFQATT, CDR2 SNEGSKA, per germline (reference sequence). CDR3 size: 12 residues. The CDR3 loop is CSARLSTDTQYF. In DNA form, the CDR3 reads TGCAGTGCTCGTCTCTCCACAGATACGCAGTATTTT.

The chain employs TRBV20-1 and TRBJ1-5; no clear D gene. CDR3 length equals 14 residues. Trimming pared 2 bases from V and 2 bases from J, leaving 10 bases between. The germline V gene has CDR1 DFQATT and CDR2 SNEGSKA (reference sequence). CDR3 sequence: CSARMIGGNQPQHF. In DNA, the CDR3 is TGCAGTGCTAGAATGATCGGGGGCAATCAGCCCCAGCATTTT.

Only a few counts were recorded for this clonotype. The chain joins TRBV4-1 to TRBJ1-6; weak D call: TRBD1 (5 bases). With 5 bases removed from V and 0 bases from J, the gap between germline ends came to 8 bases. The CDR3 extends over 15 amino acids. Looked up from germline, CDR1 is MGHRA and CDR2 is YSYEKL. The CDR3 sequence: CASSEGRSYNSPLHF. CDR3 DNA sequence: TGCGCCAGCAGCGAGGGGCGCTCCTATAATTCACCCCTCCACTTT.

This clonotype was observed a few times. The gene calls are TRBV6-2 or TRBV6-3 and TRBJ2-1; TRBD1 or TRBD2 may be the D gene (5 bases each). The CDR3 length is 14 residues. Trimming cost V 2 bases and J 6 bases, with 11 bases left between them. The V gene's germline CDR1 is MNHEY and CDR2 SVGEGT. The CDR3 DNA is TGTGCCAGCAGTTACAGGGCTGGGGGCAATGAGCAGTTCTTC. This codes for CASSYRAGGNEQFF.

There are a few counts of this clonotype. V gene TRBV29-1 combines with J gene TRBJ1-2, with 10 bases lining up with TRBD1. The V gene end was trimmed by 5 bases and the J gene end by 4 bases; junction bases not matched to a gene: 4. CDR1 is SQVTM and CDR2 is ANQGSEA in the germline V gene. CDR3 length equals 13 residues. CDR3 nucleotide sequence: TGCAGCGTTTCGACAGGGGGCTCCTATGGCTACACCTTC. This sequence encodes CSVSTGGSYGYTF.

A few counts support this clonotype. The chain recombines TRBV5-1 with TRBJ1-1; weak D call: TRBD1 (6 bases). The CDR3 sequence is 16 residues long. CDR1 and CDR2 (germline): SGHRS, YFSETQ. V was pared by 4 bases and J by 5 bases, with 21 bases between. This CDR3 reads CASSPGGLTGSTEAFF. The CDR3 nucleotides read TGCGCCAGCAGCCCCGGTGGGCTAACAGGGAGTACTGAAGCTTTCTTT.

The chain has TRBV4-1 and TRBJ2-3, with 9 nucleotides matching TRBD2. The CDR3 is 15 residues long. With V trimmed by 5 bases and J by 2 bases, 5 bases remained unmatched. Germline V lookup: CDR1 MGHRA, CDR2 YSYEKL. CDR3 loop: CASSKSGGYTDTQYF. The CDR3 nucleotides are TGCGCCAGCAGCAAAAGCGGGGGGTACACAGATACGCAGTATTTT.

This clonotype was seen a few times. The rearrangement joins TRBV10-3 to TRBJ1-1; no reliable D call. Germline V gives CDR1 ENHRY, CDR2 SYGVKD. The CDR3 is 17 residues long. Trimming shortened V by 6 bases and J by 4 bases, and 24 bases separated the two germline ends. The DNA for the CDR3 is TGTGCCATCAGCCTGGGGAGTTTTGTGGCGGAGAGCACTGAAGCTTTCTTT. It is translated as CAISLGSFVAESTEAFF.

CDR3 in amino acids: CARASGGAHNEQFF. The CDR3, as DNA: TGTGCCAGAGCTAGCGGGGGGGCCCACAATGAGCAGTTCTTC. The rearrangement links TRBV7-3 to TRBJ2-1; 12 bases map to TRBD2. The germline V gene has CDR1 SGHTA and CDR2 FQGTGA. With 9 bases clipped from V and 5 bases from J, the junction kept 5 bases outside the gene matches. There are 14 residues in the CDR3.